This TCR beta chain derives from a study of T cells in Graves' hyperthyroidism and ophthalmopathy. Study-level points and caveats: Expanded thyroid clonotypes (above 0.001) were mostly also found in blood.

The investigators amplified TCR beta CDR3 regions from RNA transcripts. HTBI primers were employed in a first-round RT-PCR of the TCR CDR3. TCRdb re-analysed the multiplex PCR reads in MiXCR, keeping a single row per CDR3 protein. The data show about 520,000 distinct CDR3 sequences, roughly a quarter seen once. This clonotype was observed many times. The antigen is not known. Germline V lookup: CDR1 SGHKS, CDR2 YYEKEE (reference sequence). The ends lost 5 bases at V and 6 bases at J; junction bases unmatched: 12. The CDR3 covers 15 residues. Patients showing uncontrolled infection, other autoimmune disease, pregnancy or lactation were ineligible.

The sample consisted of blood. This TCR derives from a woman aged 30 to 39 with Graves' ophthalmopathy. This chain uses TRBV5-5 with TRBJ1-2; 8 nucleotides line up with TRBD1. CDR3 in DNA: TGTGCCAGCAGTGTCCGGGGACAGGTGGTGGATGGCTACACCTTC. Its protein is CASSVRGQVVDGYTF.